These 20 T cell receptor beta chains came from one sample sequenced in a study of CD8+ T cells in alopecia areata. Sample treatment: oral pan-JAK inhibitor, 5-10 mg twice daily. Extraction and reverse transcription of RNA yielded cDNA as the sequencing template. Using immunoSEQ multiplex PCR, the repertoire was profiled, and TCRdb retains in-frame clones only, with some absent. Here the sample spans 75,000 to 100,000 clones, about 71% being singletons. The sample here was CD8+ T cells sorted from blood, taken at week 44, from a patient treated with tofacitinib. The receptor source for this set is a human donor with alopecia areata.

The chain uses TRBV10-3 and TRBJ2-4; 7 nucleotides align to TRBD1. V shed 6 bases, J shed 7 bases, and the junction held 6 bases outside the gene matches. From germline, CDR1 is ENHRY and CDR2 SYGVKD. The CDR3 covers 13 residues. The CDR3: CAISDRDGNIQYF. The CDR3, as DNA: TGTGCCATCAGCGACAGGGATGGGAACATTCAGTACTTC.

The chain uses TRBV29-1 and TRBJ2-7; a weak D match, TRBD1 (5 bases). V lost 2 bases to trimming and J lost 5 bases, with 10 bases between them. CDR1 and CDR2 from the germline V gene are SQVTM and ANQGSEA. This CDR3 comprises 12 residues. This CDR3 reads CSVEKGWNEQYF. CDR3 DNA: TGCAGCGTTGAAAAGGGGTGGAACGAGCAGTACTTC.

The J gene is TRBJ2-2, the V gene TRBV9; no firm D call. V dropped 0 bases and J dropped 5 bases, with 8 bases sitting between them. The CDR3 length is 14 residues. Germline lookup yields CDR1 SGDLS and CDR2 YYNGEE. The chain's CDR3 is CASSVALGTGELFF. The CDR3 coding sequence is TGTGCCAGCAGCGTAGCTTTGGGGACCGGGGAGCTGTTTTTT.

This clone was observed a handful of times. This chain joins TRBV5-6 and TRBJ2-3; TRBD2 aligns across 9 bases. The CDR3 contains 16 residues. CDR1 is SGHDT, CDR2 YYEEEE, per germline. The trim removed 0 bases at V and 3 bases at J, leaving 5 bases unmatched. As DNA, the CDR3 is TGTGCCAGCAGCTTGGAGGCTAGCGGGGTTACAGATACGCAGTATTTT. Amino acid sequence: CASSLEASGVTDTQYF.

This clone was seen a handful of times. The chain has TRBV5-6 and TRBJ2-3, with 10 nucleotides matching TRBD2. Germline lookup yields CDR1 SGHDT and CDR2 YYEEEE. The CDR3 has 15 amino acids. Germline trimming cut 6 bases from V and 2 bases from J; bases unmatched to any gene: 6. The chain's CDR3 is CASTGTSGDTDTQYF. As DNA, the CDR3 is TGTGCCAGCACCGGAACTAGCGGGGACACAGATACGCAGTATTTT.

The chain employs TRBV4-2 and TRBJ1-1; TRBD1 agrees at 7 bases. Trimming cost V 10 bases and J 6 bases; bases outside gene matches: 14. CDR3 length: 14 residues. The germline V gene has CDR1 LGHNA and CDR2 YNFKEQ. The CDR3 DNA follows: TGTGCCACCTCACCGACAGGGAACCCCCCTGAAGCTTTCTTT. Residues: CATSPTGNPPEAFF.

The CDR3 DNA reads TGTGCCAGCAGCAACGTGGACAGACACACCGGGGAGCTGTTTTTT. Amino acid sequence: CASSNVDRHTGELFF. The V gene is TRBV7-9, the J gene TRBJ2-2, with D possibly TRBD1 on 6 matching bases. Germline loops: CDR1 SEHNR, CDR2 FQNEAQ (reference sequence). Trimming took 5 bases from V and 3 from J, leaving 13 bases between them. This CDR3 is 15 amino acids long. Variable domain in full (rest from reference TRBV7-9 and TRBJ2-2): DTGVSQNPRHKITKRGQNVTFRCDPISEHNRLYWYRQTLGQGPEFLTYFQNEAQLEKSRLLSDRFSAERPKGSFSTLEIQRTEQGDSAMYLCASSNVDRHTGELFFGEGSRLTVL.

Ten or more counts support this clone. The CDR3 is CASNFWGAGYNEQFF. The DNA of the CDR3 is TGTGCCAGCAATTTTTGGGGGGCCGGCTACAATGAGCAGTTCTTC. V usage is TRBV28 and J usage is TRBJ2-1, with D possibly called TRBD1 or TRBD2 (6 bases each). Trimming took 7 bases from V and 3 from J, leaving 16 bases between them. CDR3 size: 15 residues. CDR1 MDHEN and CDR2 SYDVKM come from the germline V gene.

V gene TRBV7-8 combines with J gene TRBJ2-3; D call uncertain. The V and J ends lost 4 bases and 4 bases respectively, with 6 bases between them. Germline assignment: CDR1 SGHVS and CDR2 FQNEAQ. CDR3 size: 12 residues. The CDR3 region is CASSSPPDTQYF. The CDR3 nucleotides read TGTGCCAGCAGCTCTCCACCAGATACGCAGTATTTT.

The chain recombines TRBV29-1 with TRBJ1-2; D ambiguous. The CDR3 spans 12 residues. Deletions cut 4 bases from V and 7 bases from J, with 13 bases between. The V gene's germline CDR1 is SQVTM and CDR2 ANQGSEA. DNA for the CDR3: TGCAGCGTTGTAAGGCCTAATCGTGGCTACACCTTC. This gives the protein CSVVRPNRGYTF.

The chain joins TRBV19 to TRBJ2-6; 7 positions agree with TRBD1. After removal of 2 bases from V and 3 bases from J, the junction contained 4 bases not matched to a gene. CDR3 length: 16 residues. CDR1 and CDR2 (germline): LNHDA, SQIVND (reference sequence). The DNA for the CDR3 is TGTGCCAGTAGTATACAGGGGGTGGGTGGGGCCAACGTCCTGACTTTC. The encoded protein is CASSIQGVGGANVLTF.

This chain connects TRBV7-6 to TRBJ2-5; D might be TRBD1 (6 bases). V was clipped by 5 bases and J by 5 bases, with 15 bases between them. This CDR3 is 14 amino acids long. Per germline, CDR1 SGHVS and CDR2 FNYEAQ. Here the CDR3 reads CASSAGGGRETQYF. CDR3 nucleotides: TGTGCCAGCAGCGCAGGTGGGGGCCGGGAGACCCAGTACTTC.

V is TRBV27 and J is TRBJ2-1; TRBD2 matches at 15 bases. The CDR3 runs to 15 residues. Germline CDR1 and CDR2: MNHEY and SMNVEV (reference sequence). V trimming: 6 bases; J trimming: 7 bases; junction bases outside the gene matches: 4. CDR3 sequence: CASRQGTSGGNEQFF. In DNA, the CDR3 is TGTGCCAGCAGACAAGGGACTAGCGGGGGGAATGAGCAGTTCTTC.

The chain employs TRBV19 and TRBJ1-3, with D unresolved. V dropped 3 bases and J dropped 1 base, with 10 bases sitting between them. The CDR3 totals 15 residues. Germline CDR1 is LNHDA and CDR2 is SQIVND (reference sequence). This CDR3 reads CASSIYASSGNTIYF. The CDR3 DNA reads TGTGCCAGTAGTATTTATGCGTCTTCTGGAAACACCATATATTTT.

The rearrangement joins TRBV5-6 to TRBJ2-1; D unresolved. This CDR3 has 12 residues. V was cut by 4 bases and J by 5 bases, with 7 bases left in between. Germline-derived CDR1 and CDR2 are SGHDT and YYEEEE. The CDR3 nucleotides are TGTGCCAGCAGCACCTACAACAATGAGCAGTTCTTC. Its translation: CASSTYNNEQFF.

This chain connects TRBV14 to TRBJ2-5; possible D gene TRBD2, 6 bases. Gene TRBJ2-7 matches the end of the DNA better, so the J call may be wrong. CDR1 and CDR2 from the germline V gene are SGHDN and FVKESK. The CDR3 extends over 13 amino acids. In nucleotides, the CDR3 is TGTGCCAGCAGCCGGAGGGTCCAGGACGAGCAGTACTTC. It yields the protein CASSRRVQDEQYF.

The chain combines TRBV30 with TRBJ1-3; maybe TRBD1 (5 bases). V lost 5 bases to trimming and J lost 3 bases, with 14 bases between them. This CDR3 has 14 amino acids. Germline V gene data show CDR1 as GTSNPN and CDR2 as SVGIG (reference sequence). This CDR3 reads CAWGGQGIGNTIYF. The CDR3 coding sequence is TGTGCCTGGGGCGGTCAGGGAATTGGAAACACCATATATTTT.

The chain recombines TRBV29-1 with TRBJ1-2; D remains unclear. There are 14 residues in the CDR3. Germline-derived CDR1 and CDR2 are SQVTM and ANQGSEA. V was pared by 5 bases and J by 2 bases, with 15 bases between. Here the CDR3 reads CSVSTDGPNYGYTF. For the CDR3, the DNA is TGCAGCGTTTCAACGGACGGCCCCAACTATGGCTACACCTTC.

The chain is built from TRBV11-2 and TRBJ1-2; possible D gene TRBD1, 5 bases. Germline assignment: CDR1 SGHAT and CDR2 FQNNGV. This CDR3 contains 13 residues. Trimming stripped 1 base from V and 6 bases from J, with 9 bases between. CDR3 in DNA: TGTGCCAGCAGCTTAGGGGCGGGGGATGGCTACACCTTC. It codes for CASSLGAGDGYTF.

The CDR3 DNA sequence: TGCGCCAGCAGCTCCGGACTAGCGGGGGGGAGGAGTGAGCAGTTCTTC. Protein: CASSSGLAGGRSEQFF. The chain combines TRBV4-3 with TRBJ2-1; 15 bases match TRBD2. This CDR3 has 16 amino acids. Germline V lookup: CDR1 LGHNA, CDR2 YSLEER. Losses at the gene ends were 5 bases for V and 9 bases for J; bases not matched to a gene: 8.